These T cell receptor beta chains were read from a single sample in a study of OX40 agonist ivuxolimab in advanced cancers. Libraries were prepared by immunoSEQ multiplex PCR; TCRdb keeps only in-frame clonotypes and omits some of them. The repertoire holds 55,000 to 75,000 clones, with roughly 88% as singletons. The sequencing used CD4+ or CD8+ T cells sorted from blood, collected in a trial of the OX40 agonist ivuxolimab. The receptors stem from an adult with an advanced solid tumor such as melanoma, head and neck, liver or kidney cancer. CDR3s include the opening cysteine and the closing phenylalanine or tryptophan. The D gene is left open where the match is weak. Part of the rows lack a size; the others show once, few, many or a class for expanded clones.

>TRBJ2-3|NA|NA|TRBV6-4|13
TGTGCCAGCAGTGAAGGAGAGGGGGATACGCAGTATTTT
CASSEGEGDTQYF
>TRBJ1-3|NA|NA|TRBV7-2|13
TGTGCCAGCAGCTCAAGGACCCCAGACACCATATATTTT
CASSSRTPDTIYF
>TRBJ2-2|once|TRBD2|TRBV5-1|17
TGCGCCAGCAGCTCGGGACTAGCGGGGGGGCCAGCCGGGGAGCTGTTTTTT
CASSSGLAGGPAGELFF
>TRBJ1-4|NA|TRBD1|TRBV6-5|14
TGTGCCAGCAGGGGGACAGCAACTAATGAAAAACTGTTTTTT
CASRGTATNEKLFF
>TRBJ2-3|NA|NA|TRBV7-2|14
TGTGCCAGCAGCTTAAATAGGGCGGGAGATACGCAGTATTTT
CASSLNRAGDTQYF
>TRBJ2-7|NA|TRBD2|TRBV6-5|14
TGTGCCAGCAGACTAGCGGGGGGATCCTACGAGCAGTACTTC
CASRLAGGSYEQYF
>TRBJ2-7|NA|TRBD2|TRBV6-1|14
TGTGCCAGCAGGGGGACTAGAGGGACCTACGAGCAGTACTTC
CASRGTRGTYEQYF
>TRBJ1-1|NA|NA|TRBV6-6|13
TGTGCCAGCAGCTCCGGGCCGTTCACTGAAGCTTTCTTT
CASSSGPFTEAFF
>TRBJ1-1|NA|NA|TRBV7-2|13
TGTGCCAGCAGCTTAGAGACCGACACTGAAGCTTTCTTT
CASSLETDTEAFF
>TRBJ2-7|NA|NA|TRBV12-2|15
TGTGCAAGTCGCTTAGCGGGACTAGGGTACTACGAGCAGTACTTC
CASRLAGLGYYEQYF
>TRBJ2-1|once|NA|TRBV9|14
TGTGCCAGCAGCCCAAGGGTGGAGAACAATGAGCAGTTCTTC
CASSPRVENNEQFF
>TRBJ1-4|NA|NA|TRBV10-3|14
TGTGCCATCAGCCAGGGAGGGGAAAGCGAAAAACTGTTTTTT
CAISQGGESEKLFF
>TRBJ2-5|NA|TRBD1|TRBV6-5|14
TGTGCCAGCAGTTCACAGGGGGCCCAAGAGACCCAGTACTTC
CASSSQGAQETQYF
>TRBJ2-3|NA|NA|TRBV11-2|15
TGTGCCAGCAGCTTAAATTCGGCAGGGGTAGATACGCAGTATTTT
CASSLNSAGVDTQYF
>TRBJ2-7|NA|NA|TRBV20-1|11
TGCAGTGCTATCTACAAATACGAGCAGTACTTC
CSAIYKYEQYF
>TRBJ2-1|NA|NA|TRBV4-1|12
TGCGCCAGCAGCGCAAGGGGCGATGAGCAGTTCTTC
CASSARGDEQFF
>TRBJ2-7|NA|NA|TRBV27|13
TGTGCCAGCAGTTTAGGGGGGCCCTACGAGCAGTACTTC
CASSLGGPYEQYF
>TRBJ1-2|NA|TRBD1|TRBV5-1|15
TGCGCCAGCAGCCCGAATCCGGGACAGGCCTATGGCTACACCTTC
CASSPNPGQAYGYTF
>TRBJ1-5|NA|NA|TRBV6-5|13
TGTGCCAGCAGTGATAGGGTGCATCAGCCCCAGCATTTT
CASSDRVHQPQHF
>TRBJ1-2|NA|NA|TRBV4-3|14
TGCGCCAGCGGGAACCGAGAGATGGCCTATGGCTACACCTTC
CASGNREMAYGYTF
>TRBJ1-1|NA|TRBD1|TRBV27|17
TGTGCCAGCAGTAAACTCCGGGACAGACAAATGAACACTGAAGCTTTCTTT
CASSKLRDRQMNTEAFF
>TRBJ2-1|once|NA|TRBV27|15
TGTGCCAGCAGTTTTGGAAGTGGCTCCTACAATGAGCAGTTCTTC
CASSFGSGSYNEQFF
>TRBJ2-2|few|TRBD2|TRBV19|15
TGTGCCAGTACCCTTGGACTAGCGGGCCCCGGGGAGCTGTTTTTT
CASTLGLAGPGELFF
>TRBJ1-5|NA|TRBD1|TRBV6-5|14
TGTGCCAGCAAGGACAGGAATAGCAATCAGCCCCAGCATTTT
CASKDRNSNQPQHF
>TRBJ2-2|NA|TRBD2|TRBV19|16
TGTGCCAGTAGTATTAGCGGGGGGGAGTACACCGGGGAGCTGTTTTTT
CASSISGGEYTGELFF
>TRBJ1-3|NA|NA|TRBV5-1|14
TGCGCCAGCAGCTCACAGGGTACTGGAAACACCATATATTTT
CASSSQGTGNTIYF
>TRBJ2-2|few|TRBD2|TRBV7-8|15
TGTGCCAGCAGCGCAAGACTAGCTGAGGCCGGGGAGCTGTTTTTT
CASSARLAEAGELFF
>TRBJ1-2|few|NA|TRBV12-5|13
TGTGCTAGTGGTCTAGCCTTAAACTATGGCTACACCTTC
CASGLALNYGYTF
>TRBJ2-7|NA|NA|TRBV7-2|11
TGTGCCAGCAGCTTTTACTACGAGCAGTACTTC
CASSFYYEQYF
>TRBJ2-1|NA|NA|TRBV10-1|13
TGCGCCAGCAGTGCCCTAGCGTGGGATGAGCAGTTCTTC
CASSALAWDEQFF
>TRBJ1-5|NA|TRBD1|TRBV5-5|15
TGTGCCAGCAGCTTAATTCTCGACAGGGGCCAGCCCCAGCATTTT
CASSLILDRGQPQHF
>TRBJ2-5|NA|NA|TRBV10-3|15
TGTGCCATCGCAAATACCGGGACACATGGGGAGACCCAGTACTTC
CAIANTGTHGETQYF
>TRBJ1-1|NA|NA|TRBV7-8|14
TGTGCCAGCAGCTTAAGTCAGGGACTTTCTGAAGCTTTCTTT
CASSLSQGLSEAFF
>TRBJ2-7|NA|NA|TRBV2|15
TGTGCCAGCAGTTTCCTCGGACTACGAACCTACGAGCAGTACTTC
CASSFLGLRTYEQYF
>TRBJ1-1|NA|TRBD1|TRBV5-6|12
TGTGCCAGCAGCTTGCTACAGGGGGAAGCTTTCTTT
CASSLLQGEAFF
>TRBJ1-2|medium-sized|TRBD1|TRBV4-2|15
TGTGCCAGCAGCCTCGCCGGACAGGCTAACTATGGCTACACCTTC
CASSLAGQANYGYTF
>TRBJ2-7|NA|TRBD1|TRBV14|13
TGTGCCAGCAGCCTATTGGACAGGCACGAGCAGTACTTC
CASSLLDRHEQYF
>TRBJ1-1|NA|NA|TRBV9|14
TGTGCCAGCAGCACCCGGTCGGAGAACACTGAAGCTTTCTTT
CASSTRSENTEAFF
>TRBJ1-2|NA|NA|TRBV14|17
TGTGCCAGCAGCCAAGAATCTTTCAGGGATCTTATCTATGGCTACACCTTC
CASSQESFRDLIYGYTF
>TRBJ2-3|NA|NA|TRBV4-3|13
TGCGCCAGCAGCCAAGTTCAGGCAGATACGCAGTATTTT
CASSQVQADTQYF
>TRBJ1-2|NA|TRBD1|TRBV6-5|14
TGTGCCAGCAGACAGGGACAGGAGTTTTATGGCTACACCTTC
CASRQGQEFYGYTF
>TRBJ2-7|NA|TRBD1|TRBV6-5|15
TGTGCCAGCAGCCGACAGGGGGCCCGCTCCTACGAGCAGTACTTC
CASSRQGARSYEQYF
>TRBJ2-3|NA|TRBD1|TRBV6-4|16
TGTGCCAGCAGTGATCACGGACAGGGGACCACAGATACGCAGTATTTT
CASSDHGQGTTDTQYF
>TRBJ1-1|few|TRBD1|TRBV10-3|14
TGTGCCATCAGGGCCGGGACAGCCAACACTGAAGCTTTCTTT
CAIRAGTANTEAFF
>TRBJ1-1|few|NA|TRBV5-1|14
TGCGCCAGCAGCTTGTGGGACATGAACACTGAAGCTTTCTTT
CASSLWDMNTEAFF
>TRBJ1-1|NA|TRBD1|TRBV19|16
TGTGCCAGTAGTATAGATCGGGGACAGGGTATCAGTGAAGCTTTCTTT
CASSIDRGQGISEAFF
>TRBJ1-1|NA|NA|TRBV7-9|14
TGTGCCAGCAGACCGGATACATATAACACTGAAGCTTTCTTT
CASRPDTYNTEAFF
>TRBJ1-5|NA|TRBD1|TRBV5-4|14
TGTGCCAGCAGCTACGGGACAGGGAATCAGCCCCAGCATTTT
CASSYGTGNQPQHF
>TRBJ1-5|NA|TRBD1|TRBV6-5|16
TGTGCCAGCGGTTCGACAGGGACCTATAGCAATCAGCCCCAGCATTTT
CASGSTGTYSNQPQHF
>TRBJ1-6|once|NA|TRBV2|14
TGTGCCAGCCGATCCGCGGGAAATAATTCACCCCTCCACTTT
CASRSAGNNSPLHF
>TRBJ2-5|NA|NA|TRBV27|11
TGTGCCAGCAGAACTCAAGAGACCCAGTACTTC
CASRTQETQYF
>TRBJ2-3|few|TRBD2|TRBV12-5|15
TGTGCTAGTGGTTTGAGGAGCGGGGGCACAGATACGCAGTATTTT
CASGLRSGGTDTQYF
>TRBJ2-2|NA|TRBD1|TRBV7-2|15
TGTGCCAGCAGCTTCTCGGGACAGGGGGCTGGGGAGCTGTTTTTT
CASSFSGQGAGELFF
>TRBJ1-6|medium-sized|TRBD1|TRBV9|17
TGTGCCAGCAGCGTACAGGCTGGACAGGGGCGAAATTCACCCCTCCACTTT
CASSVQAGQGRNSPLHF
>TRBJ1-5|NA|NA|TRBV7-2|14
TGTGCCAGCAGCCACAACAGTGGCAATCAGCCCCAGCATTTT
CASSHNSGNQPQHF